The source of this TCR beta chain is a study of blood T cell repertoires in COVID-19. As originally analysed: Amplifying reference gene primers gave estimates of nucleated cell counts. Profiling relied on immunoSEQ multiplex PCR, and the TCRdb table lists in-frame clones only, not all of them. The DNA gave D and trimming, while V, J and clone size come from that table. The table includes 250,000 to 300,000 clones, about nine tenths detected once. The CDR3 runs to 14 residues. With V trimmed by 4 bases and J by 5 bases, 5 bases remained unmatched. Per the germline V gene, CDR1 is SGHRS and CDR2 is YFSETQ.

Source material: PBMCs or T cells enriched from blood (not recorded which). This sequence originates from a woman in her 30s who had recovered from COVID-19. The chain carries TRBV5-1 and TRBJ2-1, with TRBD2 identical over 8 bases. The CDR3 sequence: CASSPGTRNNEQFF. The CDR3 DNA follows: TGCGCCAGCAGCCCCGGGACTAGAAACAATGAGCAGTTCTTC.